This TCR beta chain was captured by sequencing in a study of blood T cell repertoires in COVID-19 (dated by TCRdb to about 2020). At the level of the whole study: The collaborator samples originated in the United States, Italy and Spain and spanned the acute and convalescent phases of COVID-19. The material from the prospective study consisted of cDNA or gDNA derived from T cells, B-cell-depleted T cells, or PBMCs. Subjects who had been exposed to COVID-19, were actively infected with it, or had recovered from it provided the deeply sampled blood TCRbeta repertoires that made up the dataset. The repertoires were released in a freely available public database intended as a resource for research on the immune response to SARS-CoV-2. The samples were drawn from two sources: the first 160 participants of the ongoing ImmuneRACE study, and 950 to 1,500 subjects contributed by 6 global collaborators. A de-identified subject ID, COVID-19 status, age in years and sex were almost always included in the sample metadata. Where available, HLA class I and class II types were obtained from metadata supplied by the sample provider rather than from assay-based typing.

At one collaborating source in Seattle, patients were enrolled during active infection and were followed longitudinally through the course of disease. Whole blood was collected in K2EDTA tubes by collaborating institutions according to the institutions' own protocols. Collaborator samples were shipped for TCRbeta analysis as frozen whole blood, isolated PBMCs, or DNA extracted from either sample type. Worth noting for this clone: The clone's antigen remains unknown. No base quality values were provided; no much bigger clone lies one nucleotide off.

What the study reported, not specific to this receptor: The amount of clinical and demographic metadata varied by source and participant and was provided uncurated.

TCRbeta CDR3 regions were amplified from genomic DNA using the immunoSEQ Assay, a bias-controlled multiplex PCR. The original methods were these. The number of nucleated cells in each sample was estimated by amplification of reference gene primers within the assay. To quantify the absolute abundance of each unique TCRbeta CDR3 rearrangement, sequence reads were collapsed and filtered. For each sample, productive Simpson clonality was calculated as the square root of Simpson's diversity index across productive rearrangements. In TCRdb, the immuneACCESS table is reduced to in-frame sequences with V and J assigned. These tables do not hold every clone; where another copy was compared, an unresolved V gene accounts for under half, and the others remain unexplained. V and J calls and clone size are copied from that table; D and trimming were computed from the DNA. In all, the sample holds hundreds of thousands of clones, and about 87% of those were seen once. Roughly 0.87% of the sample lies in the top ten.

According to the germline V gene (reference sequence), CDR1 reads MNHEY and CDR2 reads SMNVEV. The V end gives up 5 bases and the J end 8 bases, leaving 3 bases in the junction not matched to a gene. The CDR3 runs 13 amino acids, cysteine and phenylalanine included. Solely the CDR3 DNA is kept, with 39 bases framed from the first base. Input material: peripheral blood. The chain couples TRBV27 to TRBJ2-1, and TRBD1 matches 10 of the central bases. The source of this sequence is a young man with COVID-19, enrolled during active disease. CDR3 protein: CASSLDRGDEQFF. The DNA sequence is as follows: TGTGCCAGCAGTCTGGACAGGGGGGATGAGCAGTTCTTC.